This TCR beta chain appears in the sequencing data of a study of blood T cell repertoires in COVID-19. Study background: Material from acute and convalescent COVID-19 was sourced from the United States, Italy and Spain. T cells, B-cell-depleted T cells, or PBMCs supplied cDNA or gDNA.

Original handling: The authors estimated nucleated cell counts from reference gene primer amplification. The assay was immunoSEQ multiplex PCR, and TCRdb's table has in-frame clones only and misses some. D and trimming were read from the DNA, whereas the V and J calls and clone size are those reported in that table. The repertoire has about 170,000 clones, about nine tenths of them found once; the top ten carry less than 0.85%. Comments on this clone: The identical CDR3 is also encoded by other nucleotide sequences in the sample.

The V end was cut by 2 bases, the J end by 0 bases, with 7 bases between. This CDR3 is built from 14 residues. Germline CDR1 SEHNR, CDR2 FQNEAQ (reference sequence). This study enrolled people aged about 18 to 100 from around 25 US geographic areas. The sample taken for sequencing was PBMCs or T cells enriched from blood (not recorded which). This clonotype originated in a woman aged 18 to 35 who had recovered from COVID-19. The chain is built from TRBV7-9 and TRBJ1-1, with D uncertain. CDR3 residues: CASSLSGMNTEAFF. CDR3 bases: TGTGCCAGCAGCTTATCGGGGATGAACACTGAAGCTTTCTTT.